These 5 T cell receptor beta chains were sequenced from one sample in a study of blood T cell repertoires in COVID-19. The assay was immunoSEQ multiplex PCR, and TCRdb's table has in-frame clones only and misses some. This table has roughly 250,000 clones, approximately 87% appearing once. Sample: peripheral blood. The receptors stem from a woman younger than 45 with COVID-19, enrolled during active disease.

The rearrangement uses TRBV29-1 and TRBJ1-1, with TRBD1 identical over 8 bases. This CDR3 region has 12 residues. From germline, CDR1 is SQVTM and CDR2 ANQGSEA. After removal of 6 bases from V and 11 bases from J, the junction contained 11 bases not matched to a gene. The CDR3 region is CSVGSQGAKAFF. The CDR3, as DNA: TGCAGCGTCGGGTCTCAGGGGGCTAAGGCTTTCTTT.

The CDR3 loop reads CASSPATDTQYF. In DNA, the CDR3 is TGTGCCAGCAGCCCAGCGACAGATACGCAGTATTTT. The chain recombines TRBV11-2 with TRBJ2-3; D remains unclear. Per germline, CDR1 SGHAT and CDR2 FQNNGV. This CDR3 region has 12 residues. The V and J ends lost 5 bases and 3 bases respectively, with 6 bases between them.

The chain couples TRBV2 to TRBJ2-3; possibly TRBD2 for D (6 bases). Germline-derived CDR1 and CDR2 are SNHLY and FYNNEI. With 4 bases removed from V and 6 bases from J, the gap between germline ends came to 11 bases. CDR3 length: 13 residues. The CDR3 sequence is CASSGAGKDTQYF. The CDR3 nucleotides are TGTGCCAGCAGTGGCGCGGGGAAGGATACGCAGTATTTT.

The chain carries TRBV27 and TRBJ1-2, with TRBD1 identical over 7 bases. Germline V gene sequence: CDR1 MNHEY, CDR2 SMNVEV (reference sequence). CDR3 length: 13 amino acids. J was trimmed by 4 bases and V by 6 bases; bases with no gene match: 5. The CDR3 nucleotides are TGTGCCAGCAGAGCCTCAGGGGGCTATGGCTACACCTTC. As protein: CASRASGGYGYTF.

CDR3 amino acids: CASSGGSPRYDTQYF. The CDR3 region has the DNA TGTGCCAGCAGCGGGGGCTCGCCCCGGTACGATACGCAGTATTTT. This sequence joins TRBV9 and TRBJ2-3, with TRBD1 as a possible D gene (5 bases). The V gene lost 3 bases and the J gene lost 6 bases, with 17 bases spanning the gap. This CDR3 comprises 15 residues. CDR1 is SGDLS and CDR2 is YYNGEE in the germline V gene.